This T cell receptor (beta chain) appears in the sequencing data of a study of metastatic and nonmetastatic thyroid tumors. Across the whole study: Malignant and benign thyroid patients had repertoires compared in peripheral blood and tumor or nodule tissue.

Thyroid surgery had not been preceded by any treatment in any patient. Per the germline V gene, CDR1 is SNHLY and CDR2 is FYNNEI. V shed 3 bases and J 7 bases; nucleotides not matched to a gene: 6. This CDR3 comprises 15 residues. Per the authors' pipeline: A distant-metastasis classifier for papillary thyroid cancer was built using CDR3 differences across clinicopathological groups. TCRdb re-analyzed the PCR reads using MiXCR. TCRdb's processing, not the study's, gives the V and J calls here. The sample contains under 40,000 clones, roughly 18% of which appear only once. Points from the study as a whole: TCR beta diversity was reportedly significantly higher in malignant thyroid tumors than benign nodules, in blood and tumor.

This clone was observed at least ten times. Its target is unknown. The chain combines TRBV2 with TRBJ1-4, with TRBD1 matching 9 bases. The receptor was isolated from a female donor with papillary thyroid cancer or a benign thyroid nodule (not recorded which). Some clones in this sample may be carry-over from other donors' samples. The sample comprised blood. The DNA for the CDR3 is TGTGCCAGCAGTGAGGGAACAGGGGGCACTGAAAAACTGTTTTTT. Protein product: CASSEGTGGTEKLFF.